This T cell receptor beta chain originates from a study of CD8+CD57+ T cells in acquired aplastic anemia. CDR3 length: 13 residues. J was trimmed by 4 bases and V by 7 bases; bases with no gene match: 5. Germline values: CDR1 SQVTM, CDR2 ANQGSEA. This clonotype was picked up many times. Both TCR beta VDJ combination and CDR3 sequence profiling were carried out. Genomic DNA was the template for this profiling. TCRdb independently ran MiXCR on the reads; one entry per CDR3 protein. The repertoire holds 75,000 to 80,000 distinct CDR3 sequences, just over 70% seen once, with roughly 80% in the top ten. Patients chosen for sequencing had CD8+CD57+ cells that had expanded, as shown by flow cytometry.

This clonotype was sampled from a human donor with aplastic anemia. V gene TRBV29-1 combines with J gene TRBJ1-2; TRBD1 matches at 11 bases. Sample: sorted CD4+, CD8+, or CD8+CD57+ T cells (not recorded which) from PBMCs. Here the CDR3 DNA reads TGCAGCGCCCCGGGACAGGGGGTCTATGGCTACACCTTC. Translated: CSAPGQGVYGYTF.